This is a list of T cell receptor beta chains from one sample in a study of blood T cell repertoires in COVID-19. Using immunoSEQ multiplex PCR, the repertoire was profiled, and TCRdb retains in-frame clones only, with some absent. The table shows 150,000 or so clones, with around 88% occurring only once. Sequencing was performed on peripheral blood. These receptors were obtained from a human donor in a cohort sampled during active COVID-19. The CDR3 runs from the conserved cysteine through the conserved F or W. The D gene is left open where the match is weak. Rows may omit the clone size; those that give it use once, few, many or a size class.

d_gene,j_gene,abundance,v_gene,CDR3nt,CDR3aa
TRBD2,TRBJ2-1,-,TRBV7-9,TGTGCCAGCAGACCTCCGACTAGCCCTCGTTTCAATGAGCAGTTCTTC,CASRPPTSPRFNEQFF
-,TRBJ1-2,-,TRBV15,TGTGCCACCAGCAGCAGGGTATCCCCCTCCTACCCCAACTATGGCTACACCTTC,CATSSRVSPSYPNYGYTF
TRBD1,TRBJ2-2,-,TRBV7-3,TGTGCCAGCAGGCCGGGGACAGACACCGGGGAGCTGTTTTTT,CASRPGTDTGELFF
TRBD2,TRBJ2-2,-,TRBV30,TGTGCCTGGAGTGTACGGGGGGCCGGGGAGCTGTTTTTT,CAWSVRGAGELFF
TRBD1,TRBJ2-5,-,TRBV6-1,TGTGCCAGCAGTGATCGGACAGGGGGCCGGGAGACCCAGTACTTC,CASSDRTGGRETQYF
TRBD1,TRBJ2-3,-,TRBV5-4,TGTGCCAGCAGCTTGGACAGGGGGCTGACAGATACGCAGTATTTT,CASSLDRGLTDTQYF
-,TRBJ1-3,-,TRBV12-3/TRBV12-4,TGTGCCAGCAGGGGGCTAGGAAACACCATATATTTT,CASRGLGNTIYF
TRBD1,TRBJ1-1,-,TRBV9,TGTGCCAGCAGCGTACTAGGGGGCAGGGACACTGAAGCTTTCTTT,CASSVLGGRDTEAFF
-,TRBJ2-7,-,TRBV5-5,TGTGCCAGCAGCTGGGAACAGGGCTTTACCTACGAGCAGTACTTC,CASSWEQGFTYEQYF
TRBD2,TRBJ2-3,once,TRBV19,TGTGCCAGTAAGGTGCGAGCGGGGGCTAGCACAGATACGCAGTATTTT,CASKVRAGASTDTQYF
-,TRBJ2-1,-,TRBV5-8,TGTGCCAGCAGCTTTTCCCCAGTGTACAATGAGCAGTTCTTC,CASSFSPVYNEQFF
TRBD1,TRBJ1-2,-,TRBV7-7,TGTGCCAGCAGCCCAAACACAAGAGGACAGGGGGCATATGGCTACACCTTC,CASSPNTRGQGAYGYTF
-,TRBJ1-1,few,TRBV4-1,TGCGCCAGCAGCCAAGAAGGGGCCTCGAACACTGAAGCTTTCTTT,CASSQEGASNTEAFF
TRBD1,TRBJ2-7,-,TRBV4-1,TGCGCCAGCAGCCACCAGACAGGGGGTGCCTACGAGCAGTACTTC,CASSHQTGGAYEQYF
TRBD2,TRBJ2-7,once,TRBV13,TGTGCCAGCAGCTTAACAGCGGGAGGGGTGGGCGAGCAGTACTTC,CASSLTAGGVGEQYF
TRBD2,TRBJ2-5,-,TRBV6-1,TGTGCCAGCAGTGAAGCGGCGGGAGAGGGGACCCAGTACTTC,CASSEAAGEGTQYF
-,TRBJ2-7,-,TRBV5-4,TGTGCCAGCAGCCTCCAGTCGGGCGAGCAGTACTTC,CASSLQSGEQYF
TRBD2,TRBJ2-1,-,TRBV5-4,TGTGCCAGCAGCACTAGCGGGGGGGCGGACAATGAGCAGTTCTTC,CASSTSGGADNEQFF
-,TRBJ1-2,-,TRBV29-1,TGCAGCGTCGGGGACACCTATGGCTACACCTTC,CSVGDTYGYTF
TRBD2,TRBJ2-1,once,TRBV3-1/TRBV3-2,TGTGCCAGCAGCCAAGGACCGGGACTAGGGGGGCCCGGGGGTGAGCAGTTCTTC,CASSQGPGLGGPGGEQFF
-,TRBJ2-3,-,TRBV21-1,TGTGCCAGCAGCAAAGCATCGGGATGGAGCACAGATACGCAGTATTTT,CASSKASGWSTDTQYF
TRBD1,TRBJ2-7,-,TRBV7-9,TGTGCCAGCAGCTCCGGGACAGTGGTGCACTACGAGCAGTACTTC,CASSSGTVVHYEQYF
TRBD2,TRBJ2-7,once,TRBV7-2,TGTGCCAGCAGCTTACGCAGCGGGAAAGTCTGGAGCGAGCAGTACTTC,CASSLRSGKVWSEQYF
-,TRBJ2-6,-,TRBV9,TGTGCCAGCAGCCCGCTAGGGGCGGGACTGTCTGGGGCCAACGTCCTGACTTTC,CASSPLGAGLSGANVLTF
-,TRBJ2-7,once,TRBV30,TGTGCCTGGAGTCCATCTAGCCCGGGAAAGTACGAGCAGTACTTC,CAWSPSSPGKYEQYF
TRBD2,TRBJ2-1,-,TRBV24-1,TGTGCCACCAGTGATTTGGCTAGCGGGAATGATGAGCAGTTCTTC,CATSDLASGNDEQFF
TRBD2,TRBJ2-1,-,TRBV3-1/TRBV3-2,TGTGCCAGCAGCCAAGATCCGAGACTAGCGGGGAGGCGGAACAATGAGCAGTTCTTC,CASSQDPRLAGRRNNEQFF
-,TRBJ1-4,-,TRBV6-5,TGTGCCAGCGGGAGGGGTGAGGGGGTCGGAAAACTGTTTTTT,CASGRGEGVGKLFF
-,TRBJ2-7,-,TRBV11-3,TGTGCCAGCAGCTTTTCGGCGGCGTCCTACGAGCAGTACTTC,CASSFSAASYEQYF
-,TRBJ2-7,-,TRBV28,TGTGCCAGCACGCGCCCAGGTCTCTACGAGCAGTACTTC,CASTRPGLYEQYF
TRBD2,TRBJ2-1,-,TRBV6-6,TGTGCCAGCAGTCCTCGGGCTAGCGGGGGGGGGAATGAGCAGTTCTTC,CASSPRASGGGNEQFF
-,TRBJ2-1,-,TRBV7-2,TGTGCCAGCAGCCCGTCTAAGCCCAATGAGCAGTTCTTC,CASSPSKPNEQFF
-,TRBJ2-2,-,TRBV4-3,TGCGCCAGCAGCCAAGTACGGGACACCACGAACACCGGGGAGCTGTTTTTT,CASSQVRDTTNTGELFF
-,TRBJ2-5,-,TRBV6-2/TRBV6-3,TGTGCCAGCAGTTTCTTGGGGACACTTCAAGAGACCCAGTACTTC,CASSFLGTLQETQYF
-,TRBJ1-5,-,TRBV10-3,TGTGCCATCAGTGGCTCTCGGCAGGCCGATCAGCCCCAGCATTTT,CAISGSRQADQPQHF